These 14 T cell receptor beta chains were all obtained from the same sample, sequenced in a study of identical twins (dated by TCRdb to about 2016). The method was 5' RACE. The listed sequencing device is Illumina HiSeq 2000. The public reads were quality trimmed at Q25 with fastp and then assembled into clones with MiXCR by TCRdb, keeping productive beta chains. Rows matching on CDR3 protein sequence are summarized as one entry with the most common DNA and genes. Counted in this sample were approximately 500,000 distinct CDR3 sequences; 13% to 15% of them appeared once. The top ten hold roughly 0.42% of the sample. These data are also associated with another study on yellow fever vaccine responses in identical twins.

The source material was CD4+ T cells sorted from blood. The receptor source for this set is a woman under 30 in good health.

The table lists this clonotype with a few counts. This chain uses TRBV4-1 with TRBJ2-3, with 9 bases that match TRBD2. From germline, CDR1 is MGHRA and CDR2 YSYEKL. V was clipped by 0 bases and J by 2 bases; unmatched bases: 12. The CDR3 contains 19 residues. CDR3 DNA sequence: TGCGCCAGCAGCCAAGAGGGATGGGGTAGCGGGGGTCCCACAGATACGCAGTATTTT. Protein: CASSQEGWGSGGPTDTQYF.

A few counts support this clonotype. The chain employs TRBV12-3 or TRBV12-4 and TRBJ2-3; 9 bases are shared with TRBD2. With V trimmed by 4 bases and J by 4 bases, 9 bases remained unmatched. CDR3 length: 16 amino acids. CDR3 nucleotides: TGTGCCAGCAGTTCATGGAGTAGCGGGAGTGCAGATACGCAGTATTTT. Its translation is CASSSWSSGSADTQYF.

This clonotype came up many times. J is TRBJ2-1 and V is TRBV3-1, with TRBD2 identical over 8 bases. CDR1 is LGHDT and CDR2 is YNNKEL in the germline V gene (reference sequence). This CDR3 is 16 amino acids long. With 1 base clipped from V and 9 bases from J, the junction kept 11 bases outside the gene matches. The CDR3 spells CASSQVEGHGGVEQFF. The CDR3 DNA sequence: TGTGCCAGCAGCCAAGTGGAGGGCCACGGGGGGGTTGAGCAGTTCTTC.

Only a few counts were recorded for this clonotype. This chain uses TRBV11-2 with TRBJ1-4; D unresolved. V lost 3 bases and J lost 0, with 8 bases in between. CDR1 SGHAT and CDR2 FQNNGV come from the germline V gene. The CDR3 runs 15 residues. CDR3 DNA sequence: TGTGCCAGCAGCTTGAGAGCTGCAACTAATGAAAAACTGTTTTTT. This gives the protein CASSLRAATNEKLFF.

CDR3 loop: CASGTGTTNQPQHF. CDR3 sequence (DNA): TGTGCCAGCGGGACAGGTACTACGAATCAGCCCCAGCATTTT. The chain is built from TRBV19 and TRBJ1-5; 8 bases are a match to TRBD1. Germline CDR1 LNHDA, CDR2 SQIVND (reference sequence). The CDR3 sequence is 14 residues long. Trimming cost V 9 bases and J 4 bases; bases outside gene matches: 8.

This clonotype has more than one count but fewer than ten. The gene calls are TRBV11-2 and TRBJ1-4, with D possibly TRBD1 on 5 matching bases. The CDR3 covers 14 residues. V dropped 4 bases and J dropped 11 bases, with 17 bases sitting between them. Germline V gene lookup returns CDR1 SGHAT and CDR2 FQNNGV. The CDR3 coding sequence is TGTGCCAGCAGCTCAGACAGTTCCCCTGTTAAACTGTTTTTT. This codes for CASSSDSSPVKLFF. The variable domain in full, with the rest retrieved from reference TRBV11-2 and TRBJ1-4, is EAGVAQSPRYKIIEKRQSVAFWCNPISGHATLYWYQQILGQGPKLLIQFQNNGVVDDSQLPKDRFSAERLKGVDSTLKIQPAKLEDSAVYLCASSSDSSPVKLFFGSGTQLSVL.

V and J are TRBV28 and TRBJ2-7, with 13 bases fitting TRBD2. The germline V gene encodes CDR1 MDHEN and CDR2 SYDVKM. V lost 6 bases and J lost 3; bases outside the gene matches: 8. The CDR3 length is 16 residues. CDR3 region: CASSQPRTSGSYEQYF. The CDR3 nucleotides are TGTGCCAGCAGCCAACCTCGGACTAGCGGGAGCTACGAGCAGTACTTC.

This clonotype came up a few times. The V and J genes are TRBV10-3 and TRBJ2-1; D may be TRBD2 (5 bases). The CDR3 is 13 residues long. CDR1 and CDR2 (germline): ENHRY, SYGVKD. Trimming took 6 bases from V and 5 from J, leaving 11 bases between them. The DNA of the CDR3 is TGTGCCATCAGCACCTTCGGGGACAATGAGCAGTTCTTC. Translating gives CAISTFGDNEQFF.

This sequence joins TRBV7-9 and TRBJ2-7; tentative D call: TRBD1 (5 bases). V shed 1 base and J shed 6 bases, with 10 bases lying between them. The length of the CDR3 is 13 residues. Germline lookup yields CDR1 SEHNR and CDR2 FQNEAQ (reference sequence). The CDR3 reads CASSLGREGEQYV. CDR3 bases: TGTGCCAGCAGCTTAGGCAGGGAAGGCGAGCAGTACGTC.

This clonotype has a handful of counts. This chain connects TRBV4-2 to TRBJ2-6, with 9 bases identical to TRBD2. The CDR3 is 20 residues long. The V segment lost 0 bases and the J segment 0 bases; nucleotides outside the gene matches: 9. From germline, CDR1 is LGHNA and CDR2 YNFKEQ. CDR3 DNA sequence: TGTGCCAGCAGCCAAGAGGTCCTACTAGCGGGTTTCTCTGGGGCCAACGTCCTGACTTTC. It translates to CASSQEVLLAGFSGANVLTF.

The chain recombines TRBV20-1 with TRBJ2-3, with a tentative D call TRBD1 (5 bases). Germline values: CDR1 DFQATT, CDR2 SNEGSKA (reference sequence). The V and J ends lost 7 bases and 1 base respectively, with 9 bases between them. The CDR3 spans 12 residues. The CDR3 region is CSGLRGTDTQYF. The CDR3 nucleotides read TGCAGTGGACTCAGGGGCACAGATACGCAGTATTTT.

The rearrangement uses TRBV5-1 and TRBJ2-1, with 13 bases lining up with TRBD2. The V and J ends lost 4 bases and 0 bases, in that order; junction bases with no gene match: 10. The CDR3 is 19 residues long. Per germline, CDR1 SGHRS and CDR2 YFSETQ. CDR3 DNA sequence: TGCGCCAGCAGCCTCGGACTAGCGGGGGTTCCCAGCTCCTACAATGAGCAGTTCTTC. Translation: CASSLGLAGVPSSYNEQFF. Looking up the rest from reference TRBV5-1 and TRBJ2-1 gives the full variable domain: KAGVTQTPRYLIKTRGQQVTLSCSPISGHRSVSWYQQTPGQGLQFLFEYFSETQRNKGNFPGRFSGRQFSNSRSEMNVSTLELGDSALYLCASSLGLAGVPSSYNEQFFGPGTRLTVL.

Concerning this clonotype: A read error may explain this, as a much larger clone is one base away. The chain couples TRBV5-1 to TRBJ1-1; TRBD1 agrees at 7 bases. Germline assignment: CDR1 SGHRS and CDR2 YFSETQ. The CDR3 totals 14 residues. V lost 4 bases to trimming and J lost 4 bases; unmatched junction nucleotides: 7. The chain's CDR3 is CASSEGAWSTEAFF. The CDR3 nucleotides are TGCGCCAGCAGCGAGGGGGCATGGAGCACTGAAGCTTTCTTT.

The chain couples TRBV20-1 to TRBJ1-1; D ambiguous. V was clipped by 0 bases and J by 4 bases, with 12 bases between them. This CDR3 has 14 residues. Germline CDR1 reads DFQATT; CDR2 reads SNEGSKA (reference sequence). The CDR3 sequence: CSAREPGWGTEAFF. The CDR3 DNA is TGCAGTGCTAGAGAGCCGGGCTGGGGCACTGAAGCTTTCTTT.